This T cell receptor beta chain derives from a study of cytomegalovirus exposure and HLA in healthy donors. Study-level points and caveats: Compared with the roughly 700-donor mean, an Asian-associated ancestry cluster reportedly had fewer N-insertions, according to a later analysis. Associated with HLA alleles at 0.05 false discovery rate in a later analysis were 16,951 TCR beta sequences. In presence/absence analyses, roughly uniform sequencing depth across donors was assumed.

Note on this clone: Its antigen is undetermined.

This PCR relied on a set of 60 Vbeta primers and 13 Jbeta primers. Sequenced by immunoSEQ multiplex PCR; TCRdb stores in-frame clones only, minus some. This sample's table has approximately 120,000 clones. This receptor was identified in a woman aged 55-69 years in good health and CMV-seronegative. Sample: PBMCs.

CDR3 amino acids: CASSTTSGHYEQYF. The CDR3 nucleotides read TGTGCCAGTAGTACTACTAGCGGACACTACGAGCAGTACTTC. The V gene is TRBV19, the J gene TRBJ2-7, with 8 nucleotides matching TRBD2. V lost 4 bases to trimming and J lost 3 bases; unmatched junction nucleotides: 5. This CDR3 has 14 residues. Germline loops: CDR1 LNHDA, CDR2 SQIVND (reference sequence).